This T cell receptor (beta chain) emerged from a study of blood T cells in healthy people across ages (dated by TCRdb to 2015 to 2017). Study-wide context: Template switching captured roughly one uniquely barcoded TCR beta cDNA molecule per two T cells in model experiments. Two additional independent replicas of 1 million unique cDNA reads from the same blood draw were analyzed for two donors (one aged 18 to 30 and one aged 80 or older). The study measured age-related changes in TCR beta repertoire diversity using deep sequencing normalized with unique cDNA molecular identifiers. The donors were split into four age groups: young (average 16 years), middle-aged (39), aged (approximately 60) and long-lived (over 75). Donors of different ages were randomly distributed across sequencing lanes to avoid experimental bias.

What the work shows at the level of the full study, not this receptor alone: The long-lived group showed more naive CD4+ T cells, fewer expanded clones and increased TCR diversity than the aged group, suggesting age selection. Observed TCR beta diversity per million T cells fell roughly linearly with age, and a significant reduction was already apparent by age around 40. Because profiling used bulk unsorted PBMCs, naive and antigen-experienced compartments could not be compared conclusively. Total diversity estimates from one million sequenced T cells were considered lower bounds and underestimates. Observed TCR beta diversity correlated strongly with the percentage of naive T cells measured by flow cytometry. The CMV infection status of donors was not known, potentially confounding age-related changes in expanded clonotypes.

Notes on this clonotype: It has no known antigen specificity. Base qualities are missing; no much larger clone stands one base away.

Donors were under 40 systemically healthy Caucasian individuals from Russia aged 6 to 90 years. Approximately 10 milliliters of peripheral blood were collected from each donor into EDTA-treated Vacutainer tubes. Ficoll-Paque density-gradient centrifugation was used to isolate PBMCs, with at least 6 million per sample. Trizol reagent was used to extract total RNA from the PBMCs, yielding at least 6 micrograms per sample. For every donor, an aliquot of PBMCs went through flow cytometry to measure the percentages of naive CD45RAhigh/CD27high T cells. Library preparation used 5' RACE. The instrument was an Illumina HiSeq 2500. The second PCR ran for about 6 to 11 cycles and used a J-beta primer mix along with a sample-barcoded 5' primer. A unique molecular identifier was introduced onto each TCR beta cDNA molecule by a template-switch 5' adaptor carrying 12 random nucleotides. Each sample yielded at least 3 million CDR3-containing paired-end reads. First-strand cDNA was synthesized from all RNA with the Mint cDNA synthesis kit, primed by a TRBC-specific oligonucleotide. Following uracil-DNA glycosylase treatment, a first 18-cycle PCR with universal primers M1SS and BC2_uni_R was performed on all cDNA. Processing in the source paper ran as follows. For normalization, 1 million high-quality reads, each with a distinct molecular identifier, were randomly selected from each sample. Instead of being binned into consensus sequences, reads with shared molecular identifiers were discarded. CDR3 identification, clonotype clustering and error correction used MiTCR with a Q25 quality threshold and the strictest error-elimination algorithm. A nonparametric unseen species model with Euler transformation was used to estimate lower-bound total TCR beta diversity. TCRdb cleaned the public reads at Q25 with fastp, built clones with MiXCR and kept in-frame beta chains. Identical CDR3 protein sequences are pooled into one entry, listed with their most common genes and DNA. The V and J calls shown here were made by TCRdb, not taken from the authors' results. The sample table contains fewer than 1,000,000 distinct CDR3 sequences; only one count was recorded for about 45% of them. About a sixth of the sample comes from the top ten.

Trimming accounts for 6 bases at V and 0 bases at J, while the number of junction bases matched to no gene is 9. Looking up the germline V gene yields CDR1 MNHNS and CDR2 SASEGT. The CDR3 covers 18 residues, taking in both the cysteine and the phenylalanine. This entry keeps only the CDR3 DNA: 54 bases, framed from base 1. The receptor was derived from a man older than 75 in good health. Sequenced: blood. The rearrangement combines TRBV6-1 with TRBJ2-6; TRBD1 agrees with 9 junctional bases. The sequenced DNA is TGTGCCAGCAGGCCTCCGGGACAGGGTATCTCTGGGGCCAACGTCCTGACTTTC. Translated, this is CASRPPGQGISGANVLTF.